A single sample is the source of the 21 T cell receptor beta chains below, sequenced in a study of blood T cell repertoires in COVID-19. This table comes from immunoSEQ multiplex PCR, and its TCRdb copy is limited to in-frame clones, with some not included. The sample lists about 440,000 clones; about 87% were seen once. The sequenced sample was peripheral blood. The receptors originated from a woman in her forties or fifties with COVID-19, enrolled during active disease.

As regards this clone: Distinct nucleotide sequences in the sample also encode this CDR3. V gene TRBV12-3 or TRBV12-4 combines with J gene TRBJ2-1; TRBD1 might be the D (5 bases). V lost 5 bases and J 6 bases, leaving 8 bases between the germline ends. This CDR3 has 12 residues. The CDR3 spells CASSPQGNEQFF. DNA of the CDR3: TGTGCCAGCAGTCCTCAGGGCAATGAGCAGTTCTTC.

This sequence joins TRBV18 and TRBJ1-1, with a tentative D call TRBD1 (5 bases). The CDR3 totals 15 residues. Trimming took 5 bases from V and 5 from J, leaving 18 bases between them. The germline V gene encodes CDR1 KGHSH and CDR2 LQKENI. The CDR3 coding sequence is TGTGCCAGCTCATCCGGACCGGGGCGGGAGACTGAAGCTTTCTTT. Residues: CASSSGPGRETEAFF.

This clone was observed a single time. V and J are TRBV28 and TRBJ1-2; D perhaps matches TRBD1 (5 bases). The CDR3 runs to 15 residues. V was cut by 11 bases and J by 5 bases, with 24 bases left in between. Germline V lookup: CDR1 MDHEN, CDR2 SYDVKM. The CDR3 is CACWDYNSVGYGYTF. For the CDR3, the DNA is TGTGCCTGCTGGGACTACAACTCGGTTGGGTATGGCTACACCTTC.

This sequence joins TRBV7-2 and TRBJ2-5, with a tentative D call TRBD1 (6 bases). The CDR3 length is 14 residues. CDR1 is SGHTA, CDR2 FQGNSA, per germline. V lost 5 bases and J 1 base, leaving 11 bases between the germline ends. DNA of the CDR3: TGTGCCAGCAGCCCTGACAGGATCCAAGAGACCCAGTACTTC. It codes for CASSPDRIQETQYF.

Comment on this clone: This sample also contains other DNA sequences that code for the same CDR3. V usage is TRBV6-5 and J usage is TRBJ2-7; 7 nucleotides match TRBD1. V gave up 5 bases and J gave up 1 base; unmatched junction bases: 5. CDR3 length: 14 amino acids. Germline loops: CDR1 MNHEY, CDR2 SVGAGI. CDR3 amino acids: CASSRQGSSYEQYF. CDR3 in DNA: TGTGCCAGCAGTCGACAGGGATCGTCCTACGAGCAGTACTTC.

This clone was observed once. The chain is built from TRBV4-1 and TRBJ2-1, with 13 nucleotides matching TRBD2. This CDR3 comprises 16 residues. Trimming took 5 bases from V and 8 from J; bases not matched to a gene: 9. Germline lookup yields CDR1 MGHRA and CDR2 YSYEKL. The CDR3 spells CASSFTSGGVLDEQFF. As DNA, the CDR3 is TGCGCCAGCAGCTTCACTAGCGGGGGGGTTTTGGATGAGCAGTTCTTC.

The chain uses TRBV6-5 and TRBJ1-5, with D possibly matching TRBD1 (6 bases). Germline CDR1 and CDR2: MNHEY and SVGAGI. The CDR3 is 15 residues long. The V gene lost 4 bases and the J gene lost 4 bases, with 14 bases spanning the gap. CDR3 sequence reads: CASSSRTVGNQPQHF. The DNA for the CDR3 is TGTGCCAGCAGTTCTCGGACAGTGGGAAATCAGCCCCAGCATTTT.

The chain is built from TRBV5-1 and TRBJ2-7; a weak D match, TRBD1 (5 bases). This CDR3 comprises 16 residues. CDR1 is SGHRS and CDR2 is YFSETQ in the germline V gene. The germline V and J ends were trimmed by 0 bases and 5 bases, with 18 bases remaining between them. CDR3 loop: CASSLGWHSQANEQYF. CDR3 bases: TGCGCCAGCAGCTTGGGGTGGCATTCACAGGCTAACGAGCAGTACTTC.

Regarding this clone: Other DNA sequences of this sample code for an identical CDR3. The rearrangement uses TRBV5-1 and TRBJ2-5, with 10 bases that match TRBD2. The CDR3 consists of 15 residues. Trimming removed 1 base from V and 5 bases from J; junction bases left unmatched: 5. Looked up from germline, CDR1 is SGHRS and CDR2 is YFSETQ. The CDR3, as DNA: TGCGCCAGCAGCTTGATAGCGGGGGGCGGGGAGACCCAGTACTTC. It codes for CASSLIAGGGETQYF.

The CDR3 DNA reads TGTGCCAGCAGTGAATCATCCTACCCCGCCTCTAACTATGGCTACACCTTC. Protein: CASSESSYPASNYGYTF. This chain links TRBV6-4 with TRBJ1-2; D unresolved. This CDR3 contains 17 residues. Trimming cost V 3 bases and J 0 bases, with 17 bases left between them. Germline V gene sequence: CDR1 MRHNA, CDR2 SNTAGT.

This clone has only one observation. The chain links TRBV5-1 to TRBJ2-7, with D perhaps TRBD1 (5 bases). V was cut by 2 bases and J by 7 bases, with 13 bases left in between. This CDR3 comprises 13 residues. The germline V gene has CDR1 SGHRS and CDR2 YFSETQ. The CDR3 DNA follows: TGCGCCAGCAGCTTCCAGACCCAGGGTGAGCAGTACTTC. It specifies CASSFQTQGEQYF.

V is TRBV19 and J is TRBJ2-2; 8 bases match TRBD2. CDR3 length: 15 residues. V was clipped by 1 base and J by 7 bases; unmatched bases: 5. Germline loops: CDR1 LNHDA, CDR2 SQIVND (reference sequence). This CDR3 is CASSIVGGAVGELFF. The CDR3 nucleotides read TGTGCCAGTAGTATAGTCGGGGGGGCAGTCGGGGAGCTGTTTTTT.

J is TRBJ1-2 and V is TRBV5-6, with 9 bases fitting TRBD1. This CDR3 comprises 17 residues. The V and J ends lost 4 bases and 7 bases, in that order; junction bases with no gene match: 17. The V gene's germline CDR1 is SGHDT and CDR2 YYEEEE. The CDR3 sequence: CASSLRWETGTGIGYTF. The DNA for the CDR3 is TGTGCCAGCAGCCTACGGTGGGAGACCGGGACAGGGATTGGCTACACCTTC.

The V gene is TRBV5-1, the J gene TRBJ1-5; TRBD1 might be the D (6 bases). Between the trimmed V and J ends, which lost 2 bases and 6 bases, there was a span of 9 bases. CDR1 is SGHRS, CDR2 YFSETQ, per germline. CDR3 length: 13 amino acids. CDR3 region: CASSLTGSQPQHF. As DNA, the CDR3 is TGCGCCAGCAGCTTAACAGGGAGTCAGCCCCAGCATTTT.

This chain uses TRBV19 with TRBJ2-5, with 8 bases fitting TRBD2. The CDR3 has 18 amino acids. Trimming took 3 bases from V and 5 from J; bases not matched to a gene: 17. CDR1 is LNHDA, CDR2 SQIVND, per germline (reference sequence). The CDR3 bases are TGTGCCAGTAGTATCGGGGCGGCGAGCGGGGGCTTTGGGGAGACCCAGTACTTC. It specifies CASSIGAASGGFGETQYF.

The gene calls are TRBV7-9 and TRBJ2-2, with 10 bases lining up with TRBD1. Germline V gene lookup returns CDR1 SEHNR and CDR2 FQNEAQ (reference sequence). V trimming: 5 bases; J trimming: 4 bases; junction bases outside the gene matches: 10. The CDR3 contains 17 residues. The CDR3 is CASSGPWDRGSTGELFF. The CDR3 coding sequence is TGTGCCAGCAGCGGTCCGTGGGACAGGGGTAGCACCGGGGAGCTGTTTTTT. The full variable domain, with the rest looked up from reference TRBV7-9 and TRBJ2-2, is DTGVSQNPRHKITKRGQNVTFRCDPISEHNRLYWYRQTLGQGPEFLTYFQNEAQLEKSRLLSDRFSAERPKGSFSTLEIQRTEQGDSAMYLCASSGPWDRGSTGELFFGEGSRLTVL.

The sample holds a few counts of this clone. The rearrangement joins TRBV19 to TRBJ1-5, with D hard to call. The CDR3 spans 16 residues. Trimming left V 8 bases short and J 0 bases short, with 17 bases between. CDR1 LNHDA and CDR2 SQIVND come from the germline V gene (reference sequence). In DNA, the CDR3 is TGTGCCAGTGAGCGGGAGGCCTTAGATAGCAATCAGCCCCAGCATTTT. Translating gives CASEREALDSNQPQHF.

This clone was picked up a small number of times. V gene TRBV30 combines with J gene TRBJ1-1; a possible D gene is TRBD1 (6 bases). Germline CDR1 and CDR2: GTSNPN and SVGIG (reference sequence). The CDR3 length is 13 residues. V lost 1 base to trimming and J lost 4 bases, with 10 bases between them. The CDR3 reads CAWSASGATEAFF. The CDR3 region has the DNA TGTGCCTGGAGTGCCTCAGGGGCCACTGAAGCTTTCTTT.

The CDR3 loop is CASSWGQANTGELFF. DNA for the CDR3: TGTGCCAGTAGTTGGGGACAAGCGAACACCGGGGAGCTGTTTTTT. The chain uses TRBV19 and TRBJ2-2, with a possible D match to TRBD1 (6 bases). The CDR3 spans 15 residues. CDR1 and CDR2 (germline): LNHDA, SQIVND (reference sequence). The V gene lost 5 bases and the J gene lost 0 bases, with 10 bases spanning the gap.

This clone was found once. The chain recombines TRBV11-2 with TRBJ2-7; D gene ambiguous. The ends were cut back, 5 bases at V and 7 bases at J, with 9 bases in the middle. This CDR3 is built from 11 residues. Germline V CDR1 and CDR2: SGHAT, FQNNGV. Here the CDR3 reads CASSPAEEQYF. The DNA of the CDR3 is TGTGCCAGCAGCCCCGCGGAAGAGCAGTACTTC.

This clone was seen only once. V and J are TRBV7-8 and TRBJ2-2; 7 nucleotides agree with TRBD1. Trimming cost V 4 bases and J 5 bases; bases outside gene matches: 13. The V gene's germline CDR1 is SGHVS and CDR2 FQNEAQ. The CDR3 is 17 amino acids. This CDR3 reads CASSYQPRGPWTGELFF. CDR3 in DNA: TGTGCCAGCAGCTACCAACCGAGGGGGCCCTGGACCGGGGAGCTGTTTTTT.